This entry is about one TCR beta chain. Antigen unknown. Sequencing was performed with immunoSEQ multiplex PCR; in TCRdb, only in-frame clones are kept and a portion is missing. Counted here are about 98,000 clones, approximately 90% occurring once; the ten biggest clones make up roughly 3.8%. Per the germline V gene, CDR1 is SEHNR and CDR2 is FQNEAQ (reference sequence). The V gene lost 5 bases and the J gene lost 5 bases, with 21 bases spanning the gap. The CDR3 is made up of 16 amino acids. The data were obtained in a study of cytomegalovirus exposure and HLA in healthy donors. In the study overall: The roughly 110 validation repertoires were reported in a later analysis to have been generated on the same platform as the roughly 700 first-cohort repertoires. Findings of the study overall: Specific recognition of CMV antigens was confirmed in vitro for a few chains (all CMV-associated). According to the study, roughly 160 TCR beta chains were cytomegalovirus-associated. Subsequent analysis revealed that first-cohort TCR clusters tended to co-occur in the 120 validation repertoires.

The chain joins TRBV7-9 to TRBJ1-1; no definite D call. The TCR comes from a woman between 25 and 40 years old in good health and CMV-seronegative. The sequenced sample was PBMCs. This CDR3 reads CASSDPVAGLGTEAFF. The CDR3 DNA is TGTGCCAGCAGCGACCCGGTCGCGGGGTTAGGAACTGAAGCTTTCTTT. Combining the CDR3 with reference TRBV7-9 and TRBJ1-1 gives the whole variable domain DTGVSQNPRHKITKRGQNVTFRCDPISEHNRLYWYRQTLGQGPEFLTYFQNEAQLEKSRLLSDRFSAERPKGSFSTLEIQRTEQGDSAMYLCASSDPVAGLGTEAFFGQGTRLTVV.